This T cell receptor (beta chain) appears in the sequencing data of a study of OX40 agonist ivuxolimab in advanced cancers. Sampling times: baseline, cycle 4 day 1, cycle 7 day 1. This CDR3 has 15 amino acids. Per germline, CDR1 SNHLY and CDR2 FYNNEI. Between the trimmed V and J ends, which lost 7 bases and 4 bases, there was a span of 17 bases. The table came from immunoSEQ multiplex PCR; TCRdb's copy has only in-frame clones and leaves some out. The table has 72,000 or so clones, more than 80% seen once. Source: CD4+ or CD8+ T cells sorted from blood, taken in a trial of the OX40 agonist ivuxolimab. The receptor was isolated from an adult with an advanced solid tumor such as melanoma, head and neck, liver or kidney cancer. The rearrangement joins TRBV2 to TRBJ1-5; a possible D gene is TRBD1 (6 bases). The CDR3 sequence: CASNTDRLTNQPQHF. The CDR3 DNA follows: TGTGCCAGCAATACCGACAGGCTTACAAATCAGCCCCAGCATTTT.